This paragraph covers one T cell receptor beta chain sequence. CDR3 size: 14 residues. Germline CDR1 and CDR2: LNHNV and YYDKDF (reference sequence). Trimming took off 2 bases at V and 2 bases at J, with 9 bases between the two ends. These data are taken from a study of blood T cell dynamics during melanoma immunotherapy. Study details: First-line therapy was either pembrolizumab or nivolumab with ipilimumab for metastatic melanoma.

Clones were read by immunoSEQ multiplex PCR, and TCRdb kept only the in-frame ones, dropping some. The profile shows approximately 9,500 clones, 88% of them singletons. Time point here: pre-treatment baseline. Disease control meant complete response, partial response or stable disease at 12 weeks. Prior systemic cancer therapy, immunosuppressant use and other active malignancies excluded patients. The chain recombines TRBV15 with TRBJ1-2; D is ambiguous. The sequenced sample was blood, obtained from a patient treated with checkpoint blockade. The receptor was isolated from a human donor with melanoma. The CDR3 here is CATSRSDGNYGYTF. In nucleotides, the CDR3 is TGTGCCACCAGCAGATCGGACGGAAACTATGGCTACACCTTC.